These 28 T cell receptor beta chains were all obtained from the same sample, sequenced in a study of Tregs in tolerant kidney transplant recipients. Assay: immunoSEQ multiplex PCR; the TCRdb copy retains only in-frame clones and omits some. The table for this sample gives approximately 49,000 clones. The sample in question was CD4+ T cells from blood, obtained before the transplant. Source of these receptors: a human donor who received a combined kidney and bone marrow transplant.

Comment on this clone: The missing CDR3 end, 3 residues past where the read stops, is filled in from the germline J gene. Different DNA sequences within this sample yield the same CDR3. The chain recombines TRBV7-9 with TRBJ1-4; D perhaps matches TRBD1 (5 bases). Germline CDR1 reads SEHNR; CDR2 reads FQNEAQ (reference sequence). The CDR3 extends over 14 amino acids. V was trimmed by 1 base and J by 7 bases, leaving 10 bases between them. The CDR3 loop is CASSLGQGSEKLFF. The CDR3 bases that were read are TGTGCCAGCAGCTTAGGGCAGGGCAGTGAAAAA.

For this clone: The sequence runs out 3 residues before the end of the CDR3; the remainder is reconstructed from the germline J gene. The chain is built from TRBV5-1 and TRBJ2-5, with TRBD2 matching over 9 bases. This CDR3 is 14 amino acids long. V was pared by 2 bases and J by 2 bases, with 1 base of the junction left unmatched. CDR1 is SGHRS and CDR2 is YFSETQ in the germline V gene. The sequenced part of the CDR3 DNA is TGCGCCAGCAGCTTTAGCGGGGGACAAGAGACC. Translated, it gives CASSFSGGQET. The full CDR3 protein reads CASSFSGGQETQYF.

As regards this clone: The read terminates 3 residues ahead of where the CDR3 ends, so the germline J gene completes it. The sample contains more than one DNA sequence encoding this CDR3. This chain joins TRBV18 and TRBJ2-7, with 7 bases matching TRBD1. The V gene end was trimmed by 6 bases and the J gene end by 0 bases; junction bases not matched to a gene: 5. The CDR3 is made up of 14 amino acids. Germline V gives CDR1 KGHSH, CDR2 LQKENI. CDR3 DNA (partial): TGTGCCAGCTCCCCCGGGACAGACTCCTACGAG. Residues: CASSPGTDSYE. The CDR3 reads in full as CASSPGTDSYEQYF.

In the case of this clone: The DNA ends 3 residues before the CDR3 does, and the rest of the CDR3 is filled in from the germline J gene. This chain joins TRBV2 and TRBJ1-1, with TRBD1 identical over 9 bases. This CDR3 is 16 amino acids long. From germline, CDR1 is SNHLY and CDR2 FYNNEI. V was clipped by 0 bases and J by 6 bases; unmatched bases: 8. CDR3: CASSEAGQGGFAEAFF. The CDR3 DNA, read in part, is TGTGCCAGCAGTGAAGCGGGACAGGGAGGTTTCGCTGAA.

Points on this clone: The read halts 3 residues ahead of the CDR3 end, with the missing end drawn from the germline J gene. This chain connects TRBV5-1 to TRBJ2-7; D is unclear. Per germline, CDR1 SGHRS and CDR2 YFSETQ. Between the trimmed V and J ends, which lost 0 bases and 0 bases, there was a span of 7 bases. The length of the CDR3 is 14 residues. The CDR3 here is CASSLDQSSYEQYF. CDR3 bases read: TGCGCCAGCAGCTTGGATCAGAGCTCCTACGAG.

A remark on this clone: Coverage ceases 3 residues before the CDR3 finishes, and the germline J gene fills in the end. V gene TRBV20-1 combines with J gene TRBJ1-4, with 7 bases that match TRBD1. V was clipped by 5 bases and J by 4 bases; unmatched bases: 7. Germline loops: CDR1 DFQATT, CDR2 SNEGSKA (reference sequence). The CDR3 extends over 14 amino acids. CDR3 sequence: CSAPRTGHNEKLFF. Incomplete CDR3 DNA: TGCAGTGCTCCCCGGACAGGCCATAATGAAAAA.

Concerning this clone: A read error may produce the germline difference seen at one junction end. The read ends 3 residues early relative to the CDR3; the germline J gene fills the gap. The rearrangement links TRBV19 to TRBJ1-4; a weak D match, TRBD1 (6 bases). Germline V gene sequence: CDR1 LNHDA, CDR2 SQIVND (reference sequence). The CDR3 contains 14 residues. CDR3 DNA, as far as it was read: TGTGCCAGTAGTGCCGGGACAACGAATGAAAAA. Translating it yields CASSAGTTNEK. The full-length CDR3 reads as CASSAGTTNEKLFF.

The CDR3 loop reads CASSLSSSSASYEQYF. The DNA read from the CDR3 is TGCGCCAGCAGCTTGTCCTCTTCTAGCGCCTCCTACGAG. The chain employs TRBV5-1 and TRBJ2-7; D might be TRBD2 (6 bases). Coverage ceases 3 residues before the CDR3 finishes, and the germline J gene fills in the end. Trimming took off 1 base at V and 0 bases at J, with 14 bases between the two ends. The germline V gene has CDR1 SGHRS and CDR2 YFSETQ. This CDR3 comprises 16 residues.

On this clone: The read terminates 3 residues before the CDR3 end, so the remaining end is supplied by the germline J gene. The V gene is TRBV5-1, the J gene TRBJ1-1; D is undetermined. CDR1 and CDR2 from the germline V gene are SGHRS and YFSETQ. The CDR3 runs to 15 residues. Trimming removed 6 bases from V and 3 bases from J, with 18 bases in between. CDR3 DNA (partial): TGCGCCAGCAAGGTGGGCGTAGTAAGAGACACTGAA. This translates into CASKVGVVRDTE. The entire CDR3 sequence reads CASKVGVVRDTEAFF.

In regard to this clone: The read ends 3 residues early relative to the CDR3; the germline J gene fills the gap. The chain employs TRBV29-1 and TRBJ2-7; 12 bases align to TRBD2. V trimming: 4 bases; J trimming: 4 bases; junction bases outside the gene matches: 2. CDR1 SQVTM and CDR2 ANQGSEA come from the germline V gene. CDR3 length: 13 amino acids. CDR3 residues: CSVGTSGKYEQYF. The sequenced part of the CDR3 DNA is TGCAGCGTTGGGACTAGCGGGAAGTACGAG.

This chain's CDR3 is CASSEEWAQSYEQFF. CDR3 bases read: TGTGCCAGCAGTGAAGAATGGGCCCAATCGTATGAG. The chain uses TRBV2 and TRBJ2-1; no firm D call. Read data end 3 residues before the CDR3 end; the end is taken from the germline J gene. The CDR3 sequence is 15 residues long. Trimming stripped 1 base from V and 8 bases from J, with 15 bases between. Per the germline V gene, CDR1 is SNHLY and CDR2 is FYNNEI.

As for this clone: The read is 3 residues too short to cover the CDR3 end, so that end is filled in from the germline J gene. This chain links TRBV29-1 with TRBJ2-2, with 10 nucleotides matching TRBD2. The CDR3 contains 15 residues. Germline values: CDR1 SQVTM, CDR2 ANQGSEA. After removal of 6 bases from V and 3 bases from J, the junction contained 7 bases not matched to a gene. CDR3 protein: CSVPSGSGDTGELFF. CDR3 DNA (partial): TGCAGCGTCCCTAGCGGGAGCGGGGACACCGGGGAG.

On this clone itself: The read finishes 3 residues shy of the CDR3 end, and the germline J gene is used to complete it. The chain has TRBV2 and TRBJ1-6; D ambiguous. The CDR3 covers 13 residues. CDR1 is SNHLY and CDR2 is FYNNEI in the germline V gene. V gave up 4 bases and J gave up 8 bases, with 9 bases separating them. The sequenced CDR3 bases are TGTGCCAGCAGTGGAGAAAGGGATTCACCC. Translating gives CASSGERDSP. From start to end, the CDR3 is CASSGERDSPLHF.

On this clone itself: The read stops 3 residues short of the end of the CDR3; the missing end is completed from the germline J gene. The rearrangement links TRBV20-1 to TRBJ2-5; TRBD1 matches 8 bases. Germline values: CDR1 DFQATT, CDR2 SNEGSKA (reference sequence). The CDR3 extends over 15 amino acids. Germline trimming cut 4 bases from V and 2 bases from J; bases unmatched to any gene: 9. CDR3 bases read: TGCAGTGCTACCGAGATGACAGGGGCACAAGAGACC. Amino acids: CSATEMTGAQET. The entire CDR3 is CSATEMTGAQETQYF.

Regarding this clone: The read comes to an end 3 residues before the CDR3 does, leaving the germline J gene to fill in the end. The V gene is TRBV30, the J gene TRBJ2-5, with D tentatively TRBD1 (5 bases). The CDR3 runs 15 residues. Germline V CDR1 and CDR2: GTSNPN, SVGIG (reference sequence). The V end was cut by 2 bases, the J end by 2 bases, with 15 bases between. CDR3 DNA, as far as it was read: TGTGCCTGGAGTTCGCTAGGACAAGTTCAAGAGACC. Translation gives CAWSSLGQVQET. The complete CDR3 reads CAWSSLGQVQETQYF.

Concerning this clone itself: The read halts 3 residues ahead of the CDR3 end, with the missing end drawn from the germline J gene. This rearrangement joins TRBV19 to TRBJ2-2; 10 positions agree with TRBD1. The ends lost 8 bases at V and 6 bases at J; junction bases unmatched: 9. From germline, CDR1 is LNHDA and CDR2 SQIVND (reference sequence). CDR3 length: 15 amino acids. The CDR3 protein is CASLPGQGPAGELFF. CDR3 DNA, as far as it was read: TGTGCCAGTTTACCGGGACAGGGGCCGGCCGGGGAG.

Concerning this clone: The DNA ends 3 residues before the CDR3 does, and the rest of the CDR3 is filled in from the germline J gene. V usage is TRBV2 and J usage is TRBJ2-3; D ambiguous. The CDR3 is 13 residues long. V lost 3 bases, J lost 1 base, and 5 bases lay in between. Germline CDR1 reads SNHLY; CDR2 reads FYNNEI. The CDR3 sequence is CASSDVGTDTQYF. Incomplete CDR3 DNA: TGTGCCAGCAGTGACGTCGGCACAGATACG.

Comment on this clone: The read ends 3 residues shy of where the CDR3 ends; the end is completed using the germline J gene. The V and J genes are TRBV6-2 or TRBV6-3 and TRBJ2-4; TRBD1 is a possible D gene (6 bases). This CDR3 is 15 amino acids long. CDR1 is MNHEY, CDR2 SVGEGT, per germline. The V gene lost 6 bases and the J gene lost 2 bases, with 14 bases spanning the gap. The CDR3 bases that were read are TGTGCCAGCAGCCAAAACAGGGTTTCCAAAAACATT. This codes for CASSQNRVSKNI. The full CDR3 protein reads CASSQNRVSKNIQYF.

About this clone: The read comes to an end 3 residues before the CDR3 does, leaving the germline J gene to fill in the end. The gene calls are TRBV19 and TRBJ2-7; D is unresolved. V lost 5 bases, J lost 0 bases, and 11 bases lay in between. Germline values: CDR1 LNHDA, CDR2 SQIVND (reference sequence). The CDR3 totals 14 residues. CDR3 sequence reads: CASSYTASSYEQYF. Incomplete CDR3 DNA: TGTGCCAGTAGTTACACCGCCAGCTCCTACGAG.

Of note for this clone: The read is 3 residues too short to cover the CDR3 end, so that end is filled in from the germline J gene. The chain combines TRBV5-6 with TRBJ2-1; a weak D match, TRBD1 (6 bases). Trimming took off 3 bases at V and 9 bases at J, with 19 bases between the two ends. Looked up from germline, CDR1 is SGHDT and CDR2 is YYEEEE. The CDR3 totals 15 residues. CDR3 region: CASSSGDPAFTEQFF. The CDR3 DNA, read in part, is TGTGCCAGCAGCTCAGGGGACCCTGCCTTCACTGAG.

As to this clone: The CDR3 end lies 3 residues beyond the end of the read and is filled in from the germline J gene. This chain links TRBV6-2 or TRBV6-3 with TRBJ2-2; D is unresolved. V was cut by 4 bases and J by 6 bases, with 12 bases left in between. Germline CDR1 and CDR2: MNHEY and SVGEGT. This CDR3 is built from 14 residues. CDR3 in amino acids: CASSFDLFAGELFF. The DNA read from the CDR3 is TGTGCCAGCAGTTTCGATCTATTCGCCGGGGAG.

As regards this clone: The DNA ends 3 residues before the CDR3 does, and the rest of the CDR3 is filled in from the germline J gene. V and J are TRBV5-4 and TRBJ2-5; D perhaps matches TRBD2 (5 bases). The CDR3 is 14 amino acids. The germline gives CDR1 SGHNT, CDR2 YYREEE (reference sequence). The V end lost 0 bases, the J end lost 4 bases, and 10 bases lay between the germline ends. The CDR3 is CASSLASLPETQYF. The CDR3 DNA, read in part, is TGTGCCAGCAGCTTGGCTAGCCTCCCAGAGACC.

In regard to this clone: The observed sequence ends 3 residues before the CDR3 terminus, with the missing tail filled in from the germline J gene. The chain couples TRBV5-1 to TRBJ2-3, with TRBD1 identical over 9 bases. Per the germline V gene, CDR1 is SGHRS and CDR2 is YFSETQ. The CDR3 covers 14 residues. The V segment lost 5 bases and the J segment 4 bases; nucleotides outside the gene matches: 5. Partial CDR3 DNA: TGCGCCAGCAGGGGACAGGGAATGGCAGATACG. Translating gives CASRGQGMADT. The whole CDR3 sequence is CASRGQGMADTQYF.

The CDR3 spells CASIESPGGNTIYF. CDR3 DNA, as far as it was read: TGTGCCAGCATTGAATCCCCCGGTGGAAACACC. The rearrangement links TRBV7-9 to TRBJ1-3; no clear D gene. The CDR3 end is not reached by the read, which stops 3 residues before it; the germline J gene fills it in. From germline, CDR1 is SEHNR and CDR2 FQNEAQ (reference sequence). V lost 7 bases to trimming and J lost 3 bases, with 13 bases between them. CDR3 length: 14 amino acids. The whole variable domain, remainder taken from reference TRBV7-9 and TRBJ1-3, is DTGVSQNPRHKITKRGQNVTFRCDPISEHNRLYWYRQTLGQGPEFLTYFQNEAQLEKSRLLSDRFSAERPKGSFSTLEIQRTEQGDSAMYLCASIESPGGNTIYFGEGSWLTVV.

Note on this clone: The CDR3 goes on 3 residues after the read ends, and that part is filled in from the germline J gene. The genes are TRBV20-1 and TRBJ2-7, with D possibly matching TRBD2 (6 bases). The length of the CDR3 is 15 residues. V lost 5 bases and J lost 1, with 18 bases in between. Germline CDR1 DFQATT, CDR2 SNEGSKA (reference sequence). The sequenced CDR3 bases are TGCAGTGCTCCCGACCGCCAGGCGGGATCCTACGAG. It encodes CSAPDRQAGSYE. The whole CDR3 sequence is CSAPDRQAGSYEQYF.

Turning to this clone: The sequenced fragment ends 3 residues before the CDR3 boundary, so the rest is inferred from the germline J gene. The gene calls are TRBV2 and TRBJ2-7; 9 nucleotides align to TRBD1. CDR3 length equals 14 residues. The ends lost 4 bases at V and 5 bases at J; junction bases unmatched: 6. CDR1 and CDR2 (germline): SNHLY, FYNNEI. The CDR3 spells CASSVGTGWDEQYF. The CDR3 DNA, read in part, is TGTGCCAGCAGTGTTGGGACAGGGTGGGACGAG.

Concerning this clone: The CDR3 goes on 3 residues after the read ends, and that part is filled in from the germline J gene. Distinct nucleotide sequences in the sample also encode this CDR3. This sequence joins TRBV7-9 and TRBJ2-5; 12 bases match TRBD2. V trimming: 9 bases; J trimming: 5 bases; junction bases outside the gene matches: 10. The CDR3 length is 15 residues. Germline CDR1 is SEHNR and CDR2 is FQNEAQ (reference sequence). The CDR3 region is CASSPGTSGPETQYF. The sequenced CDR3 bases are TGTGCCAGTAGCCCCGGGACTAGCGGGCCCGAGACC.

Partial CDR3 DNA: TGCAGTGCTCCCCATCTAGCGGGAGCGGGAGATGAG. It translates to CSAPHLAGAGDE. The whole CDR3 sequence reads CSAPHLAGAGDEQFF. This chain connects TRBV20-1 to TRBJ2-1; 10 bases align to TRBD2. The read ends 3 residues shy of where the CDR3 ends; the end is completed using the germline J gene. Germline values: CDR1 DFQATT, CDR2 SNEGSKA (reference sequence). The V gene end was trimmed by 5 bases and the J gene end by 8 bases; junction bases not matched to a gene: 12. The CDR3 loop spans 15 amino acids.